This T cell receptor beta chain was identified in a study of T-cell reconstitution after alpha-beta-depleted transplantation in children. Findings and caveats of the study: One year after transplant, T-cell counts and diversity came mostly from newly produced T cells. At around two months after transplant, the alpha-beta T cells were reportedly derived from several hundred expanded clones that came from non-depleted graft cells. It was surviving recipient T cells and thymic progenitors that gave some patients high TCRbeta diversity at day 60.

It was with unique molecular identifiers that the TCRbeta library was prepared. TCRdb analysed the PCR reads with MiXCR anew, one entry per CDR3 protein. Of about a million distinct CDR3 sequences in the sample, around 30% are singletons; the top ten hold approximately 30%. The V end was cut by 8 bases, the J end by 2 bases, with 13 bases between. The length of the CDR3 is 14 residues. Comments on this clonotype: What it recognizes is unknown.

This chain uses TRBV12-3 or TRBV12-4 with TRBJ2-1; either TRBD1 or TRBD2 may supply D (5 bases each). The sequence derives from a boy in the first two years of life who had a stem cell transplant for SCID, so the T cells may come from the graft donor. The starting material was PBMCs, mostly from graft donor cells, obtained 360 days after TCRalphabeta/CD19-depleted stem cell transplant. The CDR3 is CASSSGRAYNEQFF. The CDR3 DNA reads TGTGCCAGCTCTTCAGGGCGGGCCTACAATGAGCAGTTCTTC.